This TCR beta chain was profiled in a study of cytotoxic CD8 clonotypes in ibrutinib-treated CLL. Study-level results: Clonality rose at ibrutinib response and fell back toward baseline at progression. Researchers report that baseline clonality outpaced age-matched healthy donors and tracked circulating CD8+ T-cell counts.

Data came from immunoSEQ multiplex PCR; TCRdb stores just in-frame clones and leaves some out. The table lists 140,000 to 150,000 clones, about 70% of them singletons. On this clone: Its antigen is currently unknown.

The germline V gene has CDR1 SGHTA and CDR2 FQGNSA. Trimming took 1 base from V and 6 from J, leaving 13 bases between them. The CDR3 runs 15 residues. The sequencing here drew on PBMCs, taken after 24 months of ibrutinib treatment. The V call is TRBV7-2, the J call TRBJ2-1; no reliable D call. This TCR was sampled from a human donor with chronic lymphocytic leukemia. CDR3 sequence: CASSLVAAPGNEQFF. CDR3 sequence (DNA): TGTGCCAGCAGCTTAGTGGCGGCCCCTGGCAATGAGCAGTTCTTC.